This T cell receptor (beta chain) was retrieved from a study of T-cell memory formation after mild COVID-19. For the study at large: Largely, the TCR clusters proved donor specific.

Study results and caveats: CD4/CD8 balance characterized clones contracting day 15 to 85, and CD4+ skew characterized later expanders. Several responding clones turned up in pre-infection memory, indicating that cross-reactive memory may have taken part.

Constant-segment primers and 5'RACE yielded cDNA libraries for TCR alpha and TCR beta, each carrying sample barcodes and UMIs. TCRdb re-called the 5' RACE reads with MiXCR, one entry per CDR3 protein. The table records roughly 250,000 distinct CDR3 sequences, roughly 15% of them present only once. This CDR3 contains 13 residues. The germline V gene has CDR1 SGHRS and CDR2 YFSETQ. V lost 8 bases and J lost 4, with 15 bases in between. As concerns this clonotype: The antigen remains undetermined.

The clonotype comes from a man aged 18 to 30 who had mild COVID-19 (a few samples of this study predate the infection). Cell type and time point are not known. The chain employs TRBV5-1 and TRBJ1-1; unclear D gene. Sequenced material: PBMCs or a T cell subset sorted from them (not recorded which). The CDR3 DNA is TGCGCCAGTACCACCGGAGGATTCACTGAAGCTTTCTTT. The encoded protein is CASTTGGFTEAFF.